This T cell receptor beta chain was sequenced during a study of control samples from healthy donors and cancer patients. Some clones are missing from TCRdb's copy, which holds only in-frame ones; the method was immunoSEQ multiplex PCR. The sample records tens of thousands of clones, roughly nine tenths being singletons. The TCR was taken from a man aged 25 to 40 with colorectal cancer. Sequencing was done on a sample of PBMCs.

Here the CDR3 DNA reads TGCGCCAGCAGCCAAGAAACAGGGTCGCGGGGTTATAATTCACCCCTCCACTTT. It codes for CASSQETGSRGYNSPLHF. J is TRBJ1-6 and V is TRBV4-3; TRBD1 might be the D (6 bases). Between the trimmed V and J ends, which lost 0 bases and 4 bases, there was a span of 16 bases. The CDR3 is 18 residues long. In germline, CDR1 is LGHNA, CDR2 YSLEER.